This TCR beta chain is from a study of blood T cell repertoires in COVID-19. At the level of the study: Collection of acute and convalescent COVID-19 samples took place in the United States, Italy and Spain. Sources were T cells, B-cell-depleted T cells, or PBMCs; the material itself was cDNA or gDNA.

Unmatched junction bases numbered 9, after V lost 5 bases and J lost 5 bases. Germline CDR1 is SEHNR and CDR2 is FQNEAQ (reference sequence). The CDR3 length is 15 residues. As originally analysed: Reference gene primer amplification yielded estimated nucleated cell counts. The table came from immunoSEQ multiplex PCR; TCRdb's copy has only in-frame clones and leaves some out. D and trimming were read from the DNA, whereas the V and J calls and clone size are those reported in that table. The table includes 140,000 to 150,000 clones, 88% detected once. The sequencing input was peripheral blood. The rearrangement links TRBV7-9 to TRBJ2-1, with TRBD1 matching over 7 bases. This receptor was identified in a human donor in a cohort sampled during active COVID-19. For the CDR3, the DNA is TGTGCCAGCAGCCCCCCCGACAGGGAAGACAATGAGCAGTTCTTC. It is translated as CASSPPDREDNEQFF.